A single sample is the source of the 23 T cell receptor beta chains below, sequenced in a study of cytomegalovirus exposure and HLA in healthy donors. The table came from immunoSEQ multiplex PCR; TCRdb's copy has only in-frame clones and leaves some out. The data hold 150,000 to 180,000 clones, with about 86% observed a single time. Specimen: PBMCs. The receptors derive from a human donor in good health.

The gene calls are TRBV9 and TRBJ1-3; D is ambiguous. This CDR3 spans 15 amino acids. The germline CDR1 and CDR2 sequences are SGDLS and YYNGEE. V lost 0 bases to trimming and J lost 0 bases, with 7 bases between them. For the CDR3, the DNA is TGTGCCAGCAGCGTAGCGGGAACCTCTGGAAACACCATATATTTT. The encoded protein is CASSVAGTSGNTIYF.

The CDR3 sequence is CASSLTSGRVNEQFF. CDR3 in DNA: TGCGCCAGCAGCCTGACTAGCGGGAGGGTAAATGAGCAGTTCTTC. The chain uses TRBV5-1 and TRBJ2-1; 14 bases fit TRBD2. Losses at the gene ends were 4 bases for V and 7 bases for J; bases not matched to a gene: 4. CDR1 is SGHRS and CDR2 is YFSETQ in the germline V gene. The CDR3 extends over 15 amino acids.

This clone was seen a few times. The chain carries TRBV18 and TRBJ2-1; 13 bases line up with TRBD2. V lost 6 bases to trimming and J lost 4 bases; unmatched junction nucleotides: 3. Germline CDR1 and CDR2: KGHSH and LQKENI. This CDR3 spans 15 amino acids. The chain's CDR3 is CASSGLAGVYNEQFF. The CDR3 DNA follows: TGTGCCAGCTCTGGACTAGCGGGAGTGTACAATGAGCAGTTCTTC.

The chain couples TRBV6-6 to TRBJ1-2; 8 bases fit TRBD1. This CDR3 region has 16 residues. Trimming took 4 bases from V and 7 from J; bases not matched to a gene: 14. CDR1 and CDR2 from the germline V gene are MNHNY and SVGAGI (reference sequence). The CDR3 is CASSFANTGTGRGYTF. CDR3 DNA: TGTGCCAGCAGTTTTGCAAATACCGGGACAGGACGTGGCTACACCTTC.

The rearrangement links TRBV4-2 to TRBJ2-3; a possible D gene is TRBD2 (5 bases). Germline CDR1 is LGHNA and CDR2 is YNFKEQ. There are 18 residues in the CDR3. V was trimmed by 1 base and J by 3 bases, leaving 20 bases between them. The CDR3: CASSQVLALLTATDTQYF. Written as DNA, the CDR3 is TGTGCCAGCAGCCAAGTCCTAGCTCTTTTGACGGCAACAGATACGCAGTATTTT.

This chain uses TRBV28 with TRBJ2-7; 7 positions agree with TRBD1. Per the germline V gene, CDR1 is MDHEN and CDR2 is SYDVKM. V lost 3 bases and J lost 3; bases outside the gene matches: 5. The CDR3 is made up of 14 amino acids. CDR3 sequence (DNA): TGTGCCAGCAGTTTTCGAGGGGGCGTCTACGAGCAGTACTTC. Its protein is CASSFRGGVYEQYF.

The genes are TRBV7-9 and TRBJ2-7; 11 nucleotides align to TRBD2. V lost 1 base and J lost 6; bases outside the gene matches: 5. CDR3 length: 15 amino acids. Germline CDR1 reads SEHNR; CDR2 reads FQNEAQ (reference sequence). As DNA, the CDR3 is TGTGCCAGCAGCTTAGGGTCTAGCGGGAGGCCCGAGCAGTACTTC. It encodes CASSLGSSGRPEQYF.

This clone was recorded only once. This sequence joins TRBV7-3 and TRBJ2-1; 10 positions match TRBD2. The CDR3 sequence is 15 residues long. Trimming cost V 3 bases and J 7 bases; bases outside gene matches: 6. Per the germline V gene, CDR1 is SGHTA and CDR2 is FQGTGA. The CDR3, as DNA: TGTGCCAGCAGCTTGGAAGCTAGCGGGAGTAATGAGCAGTTCTTC. Translating gives CASSLEASGSNEQFF. The full variable domain, rest sourced from reference TRBV7-3 and TRBJ2-1, is GAGVSQTPSNKVTEKGKYVELRCDPISGHTALYWYRQSLGQGPEFLIYFQGTGAADDSGLPNDRFFAVRPEGSVSTLKIQRTERGDSAVYLCASSLEASGSNEQFFGPGTRLTVL.

The chain links TRBV15 to TRBJ2-1; 9 bases align to TRBD2. Germline V gene sequence: CDR1 LNHNV, CDR2 YYDKDF (reference sequence). The junction had 10 bases not matched to a gene; V was cut back by 1 base and J by 6 bases. CDR3 length: 17 amino acids. Here the CDR3 DNA reads TGTGCCACCAGCAGAGGGGCGGGGGGGCCGTCCGGCAATGAGCAGTTCTTC. It yields the protein CATSRGAGGPSGNEQFF.

The rearrangement links TRBV9 to TRBJ2-7; 7 bases fit TRBD2. CDR1 SGDLS and CDR2 YYNGEE come from the germline V gene. The J segment lost 6 bases and the V segment lost 4 bases, leaving 7 bases of the junction unmatched. The CDR3 consists of 13 residues. The CDR3 sequence: CASSLGGSTEQYF. The CDR3 nucleotides read TGTGCCAGCAGCCTCGGCGGGAGTACCGAGCAGTACTTC.

The chain couples TRBV11-3 to TRBJ2-1; TRBD2 matches 7 bases. The length of the CDR3 is 15 residues. The V gene's germline CDR1 is SGHNT and CDR2 YENEEA. V was clipped by 1 base and J by 8 bases; unmatched bases: 8. For the CDR3, the DNA is TGTGCCAGCAGCTTAGTCGACGGGGGGATAGATGAGCAGTTCTTC. This translates into CASSLVDGGIDEQFF.

V gene TRBV4-1 combines with J gene TRBJ2-1; 16 bases are a match to TRBD2. The junction had 10 bases not matched to a gene; V was cut back by 0 bases and J by 2 bases. This CDR3 spans 21 amino acids. Germline CDR1 MGHRA, CDR2 YSYEKL. The DNA of the CDR3 is TGCGCCAGCAGCCAAGATGGAACCGGGACTAGCGGGAGGGCCGCCTACAATGAGCAGTTCTTC. It specifies CASSQDGTGTSGRAAYNEQFF.

The V gene is TRBV6-5, the J gene TRBJ1-2; TRBD1 might be the D (5 bases). Per germline, CDR1 MNHEY and CDR2 SVGAGI. This CDR3 has 11 residues. V was shortened by 8 bases and J by 8 bases, with 12 bases between the two germline ends. The CDR3 protein is CASLGGPGYTF. The CDR3 DNA reads TGTGCCAGCTTGGGGGGTCCCGGCTACACCTTC.

V gene TRBV5-5 combines with J gene TRBJ2-1; 7 bases align to TRBD2. Per the germline V gene, CDR1 is SGHKS and CDR2 is YYEKEE (reference sequence). CDR3 size: 15 residues. Losses at the gene ends were 0 bases for V and 3 bases for J; bases not matched to a gene: 3. Written as DNA, the CDR3 is TGTGCCAGCAGCTTGGCGGCTAGCGGCTACAATGAGCAGTTCTTC. Translation: CASSLAASGYNEQFF.

V gene TRBV28 combines with J gene TRBJ2-1, with 10 bases identical to TRBD2. J was trimmed by 3 bases and V by 6 bases; bases with no gene match: 11. The CDR3 has 17 residues. Per germline, CDR1 MDHEN and CDR2 SYDVKM. CDR3: CASSPTLLAGFYNEQFF. CDR3 bases: TGTGCCAGCAGCCCAACTTTACTAGCGGGATTCTACAATGAGCAGTTCTTC. Looking up the rest from reference TRBV28 and TRBJ2-1 gives the full variable domain: DVKVTQSSRYLVKRTGEKVFLECVQDMDHENMFWYRQDPGLGLRLIYFSYDVKMKEKGDIPEGYSVSREKKERFSLILESASTNQTSMYLCASSPTLLAGFYNEQFFGPGTRLTVL.

V is TRBV27 and J is TRBJ2-2; D uncertain. This CDR3 spans 14 amino acids. In germline, CDR1 is MNHEY, CDR2 SMNVEV (reference sequence). The germline V and J ends were trimmed by 5 bases and 4 bases, with 11 bases remaining between them. The CDR3 bases are TGTGCCAGCAGTACCGAGAGGCGCACCGGGGAGCTGTTTTTT. Encoded protein: CASSTERRTGELFF.

The chain's CDR3 is CSASGVYEQYF. CDR3 DNA: TGCAGCGCTAGCGGGGTCTACGAGCAGTACTTC. This chain links TRBV29-1 with TRBJ2-7, with 9 bases fitting TRBD2. Unmatched junction bases numbered 1, after V lost 7 bases and J lost 3 bases. CDR3 size: 11 residues. Germline assignment: CDR1 SQVTM and CDR2 ANQGSEA.

Of note for this clone: Within the sample, other DNA sequences also encode this same CDR3. This chain joins TRBV4-1 and TRBJ1-1; no clear D. CDR1 MGHRA and CDR2 YSYEKL come from the germline V gene. CDR3 length: 12 amino acids. V dropped 3 bases and J dropped 2 bases, with 4 bases sitting between them. The CDR3 bases are TGCGCCAGCAGCCAGCGTAACACTGAAGCTTTCTTT. Its translation is CASSQRNTEAFF.

The sample holds one count of this clone. This sequence joins TRBV6-4 and TRBJ2-2, with TRBD1 as a possible D gene (7 bases). The CDR3 has 17 residues. Germline loops: CDR1 MRHNA, CDR2 SNTAGT. The V end lost 6 bases, the J end lost 0 bases, and 17 bases lay between the germline ends. CDR3 region: CASSVGAGTANTGELFF. CDR3 DNA sequence: TGTGCCAGCAGCGTCGGGGCGGGGACAGCGAACACCGGGGAGCTGTTTTTT.

The V and J genes are TRBV7-3 and TRBJ1-6; 12 positions agree with TRBD1. From germline, CDR1 is SGHTA and CDR2 FQGTGA. The V segment lost 5 bases and the J segment 9 bases; nucleotides outside the gene matches: 5. There are 15 residues in the CDR3. CDR3 sequence (DNA): TGTGCCAGCAGCCTCGGGACAGGGGGCAGTTCACCCCTCCACTTT. Translating it yields CASSLGTGGSSPLHF. Supplemented by reference TRBV7-3 and TRBJ1-6, the full variable domain reads GAGVSQTPSNKVTEKGKYVELRCDPISGHTALYWYRQSLGQGPEFLIYFQGTGAADDSGLPNDRFFAVRPEGSVSTLKIQRTERGDSAVYLCASSLGTGGSSPLHFGNGTRLTVT.

CDR3 coding DNA: TGTGCCAGCAGTGACATGGGACAGGGGTACGAGCAGTACTTC. Translation gives CASSDMGQGYEQYF. The chain has TRBV2 and TRBJ2-7, with TRBD1 identical over 10 bases. The junction had 3 bases not matched to a gene; V was cut back by 3 bases and J by 4 bases. The length of the CDR3 is 14 residues. The germline CDR1 and CDR2 sequences are SNHLY and FYNNEI.

This chain links TRBV5-1 with TRBJ2-7; D perhaps matches TRBD2 (5 bases). Germline assignment: CDR1 SGHRS and CDR2 YFSETQ. Deletions cut 4 bases from V and 0 bases from J, with 14 bases between. The CDR3 runs to 15 residues. CDR3 protein: CASSLGRDSSYEQYF. In DNA form, the CDR3 reads TGCGCCAGCAGCCTAGGACGGGATTCCTCCTACGAGCAGTACTTC. The full variable domain, in which reference TRBV5-1 and TRBJ2-7 provide the parts outside the CDR3, is KAGVTQTPRYLIKTRGQQVTLSCSPISGHRSVSWYQQTPGQGLQFLFEYFSETQRNKGNFPGRFSGRQFSNSRSEMNVSTLELGDSALYLCASSLGRDSSYEQYFGPGTRLTVT.

This chain links TRBV28 with TRBJ2-7; 10 bases align to TRBD2. The V segment lost 5 bases and the J segment 4 bases; nucleotides outside the gene matches: 5. The CDR3 totals 14 residues. Per germline, CDR1 MDHEN and CDR2 SYDVKM. CDR3 coding DNA: TGTGCCAGCAGTGCCCTAGCGGGGGAATACGAGCAGTACTTC. Protein sequence: CASSALAGEYEQYF.